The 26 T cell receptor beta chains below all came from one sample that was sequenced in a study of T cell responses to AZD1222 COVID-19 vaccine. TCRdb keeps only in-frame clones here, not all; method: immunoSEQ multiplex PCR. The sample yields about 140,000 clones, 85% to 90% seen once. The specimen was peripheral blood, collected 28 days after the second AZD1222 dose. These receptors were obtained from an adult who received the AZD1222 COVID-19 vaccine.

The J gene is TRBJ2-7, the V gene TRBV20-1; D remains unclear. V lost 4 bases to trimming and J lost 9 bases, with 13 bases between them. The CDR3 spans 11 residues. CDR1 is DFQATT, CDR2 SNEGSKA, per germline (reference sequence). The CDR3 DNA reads TGCAGTGCTACCGCAGCAGATGGGCAGTACTTC. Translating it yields CSATAADGQYF.

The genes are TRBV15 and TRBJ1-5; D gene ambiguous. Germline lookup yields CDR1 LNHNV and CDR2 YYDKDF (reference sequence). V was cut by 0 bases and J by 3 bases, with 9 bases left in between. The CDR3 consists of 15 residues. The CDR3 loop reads CATSRDGRSNQPQHF. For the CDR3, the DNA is TGTGCCACCAGCAGAGATGGGCGGTCCAATCAGCCCCAGCATTTT.

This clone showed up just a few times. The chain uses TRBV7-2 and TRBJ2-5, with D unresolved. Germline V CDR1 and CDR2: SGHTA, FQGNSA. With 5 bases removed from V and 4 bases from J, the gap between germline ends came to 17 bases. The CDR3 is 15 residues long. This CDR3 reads CASSPTGLARETQYF. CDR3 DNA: TGTGCCAGCAGCCCAACCGGATTAGCTAGAGAGACCCAGTACTTC.

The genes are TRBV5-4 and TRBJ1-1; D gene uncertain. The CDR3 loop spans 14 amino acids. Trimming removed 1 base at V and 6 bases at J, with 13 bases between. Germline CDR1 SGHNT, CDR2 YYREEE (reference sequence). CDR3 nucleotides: TGTGCCAGCAGCTTGTCTGGGGTTGGGTCTGAAGCTTTCTTT. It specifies CASSLSGVGSEAFF.

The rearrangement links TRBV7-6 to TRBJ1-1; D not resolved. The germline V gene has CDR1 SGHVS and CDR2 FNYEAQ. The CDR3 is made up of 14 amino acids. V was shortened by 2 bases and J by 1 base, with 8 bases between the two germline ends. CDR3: CASSLMTANTEAFF. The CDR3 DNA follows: TGTGCCAGCAGCTTAATGACCGCGAACACTGAAGCTTTCTTT.

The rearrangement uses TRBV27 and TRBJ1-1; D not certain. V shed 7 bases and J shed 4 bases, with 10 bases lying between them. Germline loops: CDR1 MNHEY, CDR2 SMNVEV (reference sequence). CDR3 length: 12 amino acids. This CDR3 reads CASKRGSTEAFF. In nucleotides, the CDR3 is TGTGCCAGCAAGAGAGGGAGCACTGAAGCTTTCTTT.

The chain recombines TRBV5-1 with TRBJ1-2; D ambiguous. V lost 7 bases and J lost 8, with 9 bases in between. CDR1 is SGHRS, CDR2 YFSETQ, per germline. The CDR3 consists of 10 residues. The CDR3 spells CASVREGYTF. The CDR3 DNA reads TGCGCCAGCGTAAGGGAGGGCTACACCTTC.

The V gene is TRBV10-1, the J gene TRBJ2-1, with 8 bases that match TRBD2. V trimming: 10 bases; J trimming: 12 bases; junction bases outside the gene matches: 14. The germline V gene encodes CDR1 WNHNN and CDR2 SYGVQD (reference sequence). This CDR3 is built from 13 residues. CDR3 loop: CATSRAGEPGQFF. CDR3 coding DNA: TGCGCCACCTCCCGAGCGGGGGAACCTGGGCAGTTCTTC.

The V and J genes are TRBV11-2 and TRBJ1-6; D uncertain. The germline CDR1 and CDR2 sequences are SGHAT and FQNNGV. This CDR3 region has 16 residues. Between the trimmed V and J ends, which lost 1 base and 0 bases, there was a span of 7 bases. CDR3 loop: CASSLGKSSYNSPLHF. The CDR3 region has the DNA TGTGCCAGCAGCTTAGGAAAGAGCTCCTATAATTCACCCCTCCACTTT.

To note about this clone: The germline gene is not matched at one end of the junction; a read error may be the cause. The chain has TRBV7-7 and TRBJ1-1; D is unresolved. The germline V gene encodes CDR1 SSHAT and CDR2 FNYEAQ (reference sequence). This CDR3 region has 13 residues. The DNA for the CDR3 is TGTGCTAGCAGCTTAGATAGTGGCACTGAAGCTTTCTTT. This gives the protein CASSLDSGTEAFF.

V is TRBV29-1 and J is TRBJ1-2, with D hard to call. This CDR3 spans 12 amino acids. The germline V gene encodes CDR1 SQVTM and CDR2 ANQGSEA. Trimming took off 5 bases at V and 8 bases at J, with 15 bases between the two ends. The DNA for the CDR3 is TGCAGCGTTTACGACCCGCGGAGAGGCTACACCTTC. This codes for CSVYDPRRGYTF.

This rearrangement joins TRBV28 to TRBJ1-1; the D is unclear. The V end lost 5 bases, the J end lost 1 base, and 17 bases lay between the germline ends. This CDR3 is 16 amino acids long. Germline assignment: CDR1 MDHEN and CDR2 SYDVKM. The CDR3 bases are TGTGCCAGCAGTCATTACTTAATTACAGCGAACACTGAAGCTTTCTTT. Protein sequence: CASSHYLITANTEAFF.

For the CDR3, the DNA is TGTGCCAGCAGCCCCAACACCGGGGAGCTGTTTTTT. This encodes CASSPNTGELFF. V is TRBV9 and J is TRBJ2-2; no definite D call. V shed 4 bases and J shed 2 bases, with 3 bases lying between them. The CDR3 sequence is 12 residues long. CDR1 and CDR2 from the germline V gene are SGDLS and YYNGEE.

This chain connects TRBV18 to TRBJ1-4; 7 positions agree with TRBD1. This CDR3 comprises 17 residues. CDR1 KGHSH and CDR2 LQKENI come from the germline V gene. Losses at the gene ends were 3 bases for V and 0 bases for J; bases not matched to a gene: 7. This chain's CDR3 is CASSPSRGFPTNEKLFF. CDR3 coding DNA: TGTGCCAGCTCACCTTCCAGGGGGTTCCCAACTAATGAAAAACTGTTTTTT.

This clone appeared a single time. CDR3 coding DNA: TGTGCCAGCAGCCAACCAACGACAGGGAGGAATCAGCCCCAGCATTTT. It specifies CASSQPTTGRNQPQHF. This sequence joins TRBV4-2 and TRBJ1-5, with 7 nucleotides matching TRBD1. This CDR3 region has 16 residues. Germline values: CDR1 LGHNA, CDR2 YNFKEQ. V lost 2 bases and J lost 4; bases outside the gene matches: 8.

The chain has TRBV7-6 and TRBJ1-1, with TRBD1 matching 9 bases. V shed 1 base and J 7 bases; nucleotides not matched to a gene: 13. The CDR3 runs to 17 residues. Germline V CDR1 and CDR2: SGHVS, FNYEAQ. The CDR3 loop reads CASSLVEVGQGSVEAFF. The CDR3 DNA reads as TGTGCCAGCAGCTTAGTCGAGGTTGGACAGGGGTCTGTTGAAGCTTTCTTT. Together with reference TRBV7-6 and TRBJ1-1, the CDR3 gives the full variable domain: GAGVSQSPRYKVTKRGQDVALRCDPISGHVSLYWYRQALGQGPEFLTYFNYEAQQDKSGLPNDRFSAERPEGSISTLTIQRTEQRDSAMYRCASSLVEVGQGSVEAFFGQGTRLTVV.

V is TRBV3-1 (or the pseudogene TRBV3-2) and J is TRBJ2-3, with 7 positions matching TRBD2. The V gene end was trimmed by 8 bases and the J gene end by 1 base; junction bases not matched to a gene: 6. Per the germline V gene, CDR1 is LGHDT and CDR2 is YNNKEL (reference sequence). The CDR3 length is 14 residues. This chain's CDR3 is CASRLTSGTDTQYF. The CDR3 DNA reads TGTGCCAGCCGACTAACTAGCGGCACAGATACGCAGTATTTT.

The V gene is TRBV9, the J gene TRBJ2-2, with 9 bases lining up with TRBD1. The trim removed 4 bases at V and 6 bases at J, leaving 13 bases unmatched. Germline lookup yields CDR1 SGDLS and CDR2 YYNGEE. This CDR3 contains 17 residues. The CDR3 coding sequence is TGTGCCAGCAGCAATCCGCCGGGACAGGGATCCCCCGGGGAGCTGTTTTTT. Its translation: CASSNPPGQGSPGELFF.

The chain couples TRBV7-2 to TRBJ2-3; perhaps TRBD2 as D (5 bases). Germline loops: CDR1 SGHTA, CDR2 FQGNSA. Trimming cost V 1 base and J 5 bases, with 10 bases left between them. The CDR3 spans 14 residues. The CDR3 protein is CASSLVTGLDTQYF. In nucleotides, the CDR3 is TGTGCCAGCAGCTTAGTTACGGGGTTAGATACGCAGTATTTT.

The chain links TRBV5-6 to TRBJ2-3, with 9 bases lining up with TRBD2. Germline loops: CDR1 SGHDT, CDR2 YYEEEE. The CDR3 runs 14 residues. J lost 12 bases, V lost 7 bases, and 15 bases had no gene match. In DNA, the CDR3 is TGTGCCAGCCTCTCTGCGGGGGGGCTTCGACCCCAGTATTTT. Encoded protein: CASLSAGGLRPQYF.

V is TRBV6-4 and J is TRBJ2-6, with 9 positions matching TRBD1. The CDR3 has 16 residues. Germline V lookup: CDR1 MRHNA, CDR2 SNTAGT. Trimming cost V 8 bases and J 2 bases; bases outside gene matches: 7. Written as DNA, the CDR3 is TGTGCCAGCGCGGGACAGGGAGCTACTGGGGCCAACGTCCTGACTTTC. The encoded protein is CASAGQGATGANVLTF.

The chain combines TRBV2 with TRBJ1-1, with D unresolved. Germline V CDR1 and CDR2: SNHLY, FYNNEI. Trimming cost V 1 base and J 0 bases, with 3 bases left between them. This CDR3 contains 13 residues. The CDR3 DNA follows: TGTGCCAGCAGTGAAGGTCTGAACACTGAAGCTTTCTTT. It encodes CASSEGLNTEAFF.

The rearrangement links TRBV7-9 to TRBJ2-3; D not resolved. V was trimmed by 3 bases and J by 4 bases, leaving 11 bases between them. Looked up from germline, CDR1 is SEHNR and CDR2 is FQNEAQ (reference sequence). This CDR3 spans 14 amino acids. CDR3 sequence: CASSFRRGADTQYF. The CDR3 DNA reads TGTGCCAGCAGCTTCAGGAGAGGCGCAGATACGCAGTATTTT.

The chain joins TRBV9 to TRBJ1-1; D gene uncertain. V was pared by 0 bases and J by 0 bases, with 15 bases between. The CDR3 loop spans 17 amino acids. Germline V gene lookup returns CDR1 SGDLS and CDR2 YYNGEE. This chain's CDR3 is CASSVGGWRTMNTEAFF. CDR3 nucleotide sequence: TGTGCCAGCAGCGTAGGAGGTTGGCGGACCATGAACACTGAAGCTTTCTTT.

CDR3 sequence (DNA): TGTGCCAGCAGTTTATGGCCAGGCGCTAATGAAAAACTGTTTTTT. Translation: CASSLWPGANEKLFF. The chain uses TRBV27 and TRBJ1-4; D is undetermined. The CDR3 consists of 15 residues. The germline V gene encodes CDR1 MNHEY and CDR2 SMNVEV (reference sequence). The V end was cut by 1 base, the J end by 3 bases, with 9 bases between.

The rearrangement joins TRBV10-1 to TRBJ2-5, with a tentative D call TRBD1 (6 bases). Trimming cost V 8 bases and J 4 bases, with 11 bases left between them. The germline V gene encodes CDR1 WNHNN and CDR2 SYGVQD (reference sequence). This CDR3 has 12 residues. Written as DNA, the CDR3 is TGCGCCAGCGGGGACACGGGAGAGACCCAGTACTTC. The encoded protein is CASGDTGETQYF.